Listed below are T cell receptor beta chains from one sample, sequenced in a study of regulatory T cells in long-lasting Graves disease. A single record per CDR3 protein comes from TCRdb applying MiXCR to the multiplex PCR reads. The table shows more than 450,000 distinct CDR3 sequences, with approximately 12% occurring only once. Separately, the same data were catalogued under a study of T cells in Graves' hyperthyroidism and ophthalmopathy.

The specimen comprised peripheral blood mononuclear cells (PBMCs), sampled at new diagnosis, from a patient treated with antithyroid drugs. Receptors originate from a woman between 25 and 40 years old with Graves disease. Both conserved end residues are part of each CDR3. A D gene is named only where the DNA matches it firmly. Clone size appears in some rows only: once, few, many, or a class for an expanded clone.

D: -; J: TRBJ1-1; size: few; V: TRBV3-1; DNA: TGTGCCAGCAGCCAAGTTCTAACAGCCTTCAACACTGAAGCTTTCTTT; CDR3: CASSQVLTAFNTEAFF
D: TRBD2; J: TRBJ2-1; size: many; V: TRBV3-1; DNA: TGTGCCAGCAGCCAGGACCTAGCGGGAGGGCCCTTGTCCAATGAGCAGTTCTTC; CDR3: CASSQDLAGGPLSNEQFF
D: -; J: TRBJ1-1; size: many; V: TRBV10-3; DNA: TGTGCCATCGCAACAGAGCTCCTGAACACTGAAGCTTTCTTT; CDR3: CAIATELLNTEAFF
D: TRBD2; J: TRBJ2-2; size: many; V: TRBV30; DNA: TGTGCCTGGGGCGCGGGGGGCGGGCACACCGGGGAGCTGTTTTTT; CDR3: CAWGAGGGHTGELFF
D: -; J: TRBJ2-5; size: many; V: TRBV12-3/TRBV12-4; DNA: TGTGCCAGCGGGGTTATTCTGGGCGAGACCCAGTACTTC; CDR3: CASGVILGETQYF
D: -; J: TRBJ2-6; size: -; V: TRBV7-6; DNA: TGTGCCAGCAGCTTAGACTTAAGAGGACGGTCTGGGGCCAACGTCCTGACTTTC; CDR3: CASSLDLRGRSGANVLTF
D: -; J: TRBJ2-1; size: many; V: TRBV11-2; DNA: TGTGCCAGCAGGGCGGTCTCCTACAATGAGCAGTTCTTC; CDR3: CASRAVSYNEQFF
D: -; J: TRBJ2-1; size: -; V: TRBV19; DNA: TGTGCCAGTAGTATTACAAGCGCCGGGGGTGAGCAGTTCTTC; CDR3: CASSITSAGGEQFF
D: -; J: TRBJ2-7; size: many; V: TRBV11-2; DNA: TGTGCCAGCAGCTTACAGAGCTCCTACGAGCAGTACTTC; CDR3: CASSLQSSYEQYF
D: TRBD2; J: TRBJ2-1; size: few; V: TRBV5-8; DNA: TGTGCCAGCAGCAAGCGAGCGGGAGAGGGCTATGAGCAGTTCTTC; CDR3: CASSKRAGEGYEQFF
D: -; J: TRBJ2-1; size: few; V: TRBV12-5; DNA: TGTGCTAGTGGTTTGGTCGAACACAATGAGCAGTTCTTC; CDR3: CASGLVEHNEQFF
D: -; J: TRBJ2-1; size: -; V: TRBV27; DNA: TGTGCCAGCAGTTTCCTCAGTAGTAACCTCTACAATGGGCAGTTCTTC; CDR3: CASSFLSSNLYNGQFF
D: -; J: TRBJ2-1; size: -; V: TRBV28; DNA: TGTGCCAGCAGGGAAGGGACCAATGAGCAGTTCTTC; CDR3: CASREGTNEQFF
D: -; J: TRBJ1-1; size: -; V: TRBV12-3/TRBV12-4; DNA: TGTGCCAGCAGTTTGACACAGGCGGGTATGAACACTGAAGCTTTCTTT; CDR3: CASSLTQAGMNTEAFF
D: -; J: TRBJ2-1; size: many; V: TRBV2; DNA: TGTGCCAGCAGTGTACAGGGTTCAAGTGAGCAGTTCTTC; CDR3: CASSVQGSSEQFF
D: -; J: TRBJ1-2; size: -; V: TRBV6-1; DNA: TGTGCCAGCAGTGAAGCGGGGACAATCTATGGCTACACCTTC; CDR3: CASSEAGTIYGYTF
D: TRBD1; J: TRBJ1-2; size: many; V: TRBV27; DNA: TGTGCCAGCAGACCTGCCGGGACAGGGGTCTATGGCTACACCTTC; CDR3: CASRPAGTGVYGYTF
D: -; J: TRBJ2-2; size: -; V: TRBV6-1; DNA: TGTGCCGGCACCCAGCCCCCCGGACAGCCCGCGAACACCGGGGAGCTGTTTTTT; CDR3: CAGTQPPGQPANTGELFF
D: -; J: TRBJ1-4; size: -; V: TRBV19; DNA: TGTGCCAGTAGTTATCCCTCCCCGGTACAGTCTAATGAAAAACTGTTTTTT; CDR3: CASSYPSPVQSNEKLFF
D: TRBD2; J: TRBJ2-2; size: many; V: TRBV2; DNA: TGTGCCAGCAGGCCCGGGACTAGCGGGAGCACCGGGGAGCTGTTTTTT; CDR3: CASRPGTSGSTGELFF
D: -; J: TRBJ2-7; size: many; V: TRBV28; DNA: TGTGCCAGCAGGTCCCCCGGGGCCTCCTACGAGCAGTACTTC; CDR3: CASRSPGASYEQYF
D: TRBD1; J: TRBJ2-3; size: many; V: TRBV2; DNA: TGTGCCAGCAGTGAAGACAGACAGGGAAGCACAGATACGCAGTATTTT; CDR3: CASSEDRQGSTDTQYF
D: -; J: TRBJ2-7; size: few; V: TRBV5-1; DNA: TGCGCCAGCAGCTTGGCCTCTTCGATAGGGTACGAGCAGTACTTC; CDR3: CASSLASSIGYEQYF
D: TRBD1; J: TRBJ1-5; size: many; V: TRBV20-1; DNA: TGCAGTGCTAGAGCAGGGGGGAGCGGTCAGCCCCAGCATTTT; CDR3: CSARAGGSGQPQHF
D: -; J: TRBJ1-5; size: many; V: TRBV7-8; DNA: TGTGCCAGCAGCTTAGAATTCGGGACCGGTGGGCCCCAGCATTTT; CDR3: CASSLEFGTGGPQHF
D: TRBD1; J: TRBJ1-1; size: many; V: TRBV2; DNA: TGTGCCAGCAGGAACAGGGGATTGGACACTGAAGCTTTCTTT; CDR3: CASRNRGLDTEAFF
D: TRBD2; J: TRBJ2-7; size: many; V: TRBV18; DNA: TGTGCCAGCTCACTGGGGACTAGCGGGACGGTCCTCGAGCAGTACTTC; CDR3: CASSLGTSGTVLEQYF
D: TRBD1; J: TRBJ1-1; size: many; V: TRBV7-3; DNA: TGTGCCAGCAGCCCGGGGGGACAGGGAGTGAAAGCTTTCTTT; CDR3: CASSPGGQGVKAFF
D: TRBD1; J: TRBJ2-1; size: many; V: TRBV2; DNA: TGTGCCAGCCGGTCCGGGACAGGTGTCGACAATGAGCAGTTCTTC; CDR3: CASRSGTGVDNEQFF
D: -; J: TRBJ2-1; size: many; V: TRBV7-8; DNA: TGTGCCAGCACCAACCCCGGGACCCGATACAATGAGCAGTTCTTC; CDR3: CASTNPGTRYNEQFF
D: TRBD1; J: TRBJ2-1; size: many; V: TRBV24-1; DNA: TGTGCCACCAGTGATTCCGGGACAGGGAGGAATGAGCAGTTCTTC; CDR3: CATSDSGTGRNEQFF
D: -; J: TRBJ2-7; size: many; V: TRBV12-3/TRBV12-4; DNA: TGTGCCAGCAGCTTACAGGGTGTTAACTACGAGCAGTACTTC; CDR3: CASSLQGVNYEQYF
D: -; J: TRBJ2-1; size: many; V: TRBV12-3/TRBV12-4; DNA: TGTGCCAGCAGTTTAGCCTCCAACTCCTACAATGAGCAGTTCTTC; CDR3: CASSLASNSYNEQFF
D: -; J: TRBJ2-1; size: -; V: TRBV2; DNA: TGTGCCAGCAGCGCGTTGGGTCGGGAGCAGTTCTTC; CDR3: CASSALGREQFF
D: -; J: TRBJ2-1; size: many; V: TRBV2; DNA: TGTGCCAGCAGTGAAGGGGCAGGGTGGTTCTTC; CDR3: CASSEGAGWFF
D: -; J: TRBJ2-5; size: many; V: TRBV28; DNA: TGTGCCAGCAGTTTCCCTGGGCGAGGGATACAAGAGACCCAGTACTTC; CDR3: CASSFPGRGIQETQYF